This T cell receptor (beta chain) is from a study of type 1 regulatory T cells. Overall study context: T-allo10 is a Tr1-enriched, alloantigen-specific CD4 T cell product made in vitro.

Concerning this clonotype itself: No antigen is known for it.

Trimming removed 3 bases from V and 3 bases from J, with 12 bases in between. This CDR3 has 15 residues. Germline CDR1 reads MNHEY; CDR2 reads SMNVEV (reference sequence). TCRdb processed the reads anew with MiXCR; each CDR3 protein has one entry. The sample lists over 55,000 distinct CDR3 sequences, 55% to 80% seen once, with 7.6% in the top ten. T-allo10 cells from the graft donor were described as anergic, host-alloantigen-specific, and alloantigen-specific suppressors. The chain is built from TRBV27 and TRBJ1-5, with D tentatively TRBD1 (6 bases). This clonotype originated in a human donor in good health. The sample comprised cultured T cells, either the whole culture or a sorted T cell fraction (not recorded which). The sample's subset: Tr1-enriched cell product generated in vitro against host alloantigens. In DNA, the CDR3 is TGTGCCAGCAGTTTTTACAGGGCCATCAATCAGCCCCAGCATTTT. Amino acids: CASSFYRAINQPQHF.